A single sample gave rise to the 19 T cell receptor beta chains below, sequenced in a study of regulatory T cells in long-lasting Graves disease. The authors built TCR beta libraries using iRepertoire HTBI primers and Arm-PCR of CDR3 regions. TCRdb re-called the multiplex PCR reads with MiXCR, one entry per CDR3 protein. The data contain hundreds of thousands of distinct CDR3 sequences, roughly a fifth of them singletons. The time point here: persistent/refractory GD, antithyroid drugs over 5 years with positive TRAb. Making the TCR library involved RNA that had been extracted from PBMCs. This sample comprised peripheral blood mononuclear cells (PBMCs), obtained when the disease was refractory, from a patient treated with antithyroid drugs. These TCRs come from a female donor with Graves disease.

To note about this clonotype: This may be a read error: a much more frequent sequence differs by one nucleotide. No conserved phenylalanine or tryptophan ends this CDR3, so it is likely a read error. This chain connects TRBV12-3 or TRBV12-4 to TRBJ2-7; possibly TRBD1 for D (5 bases). Trimming shortened V by 5 bases and J by 5 bases, and 13 bases separated the two germline ends. This CDR3 comprises 13 residues. The CDR3 coding sequence is TGTGCCAGCAGTGTGGCAGGGCGCCACGAGCAGTACTCC. Its protein is CASSVAGRHEQYS.

Only a few counts were recorded for this clonotype. J is TRBJ2-7 and V is TRBV7-9; TRBD1 agrees at 9 bases. The CDR3 is 17 amino acids. Germline V gives CDR1 SEHNR, CDR2 FQNEAQ (reference sequence). The V gene end was trimmed by 5 bases and the J gene end by 2 bases; junction bases not matched to a gene: 13. The DNA of the CDR3 is TGTGCCAGCAGCCAGAGTATTGGGACAGGGATTCCCTACGAGCAGTACTTC. Its protein product is CASSQSIGTGIPYEQYF.

This clonotype was recorded at least ten times. The V and J genes are TRBV27 and TRBJ1-5; unclear D gene. Germline V gives CDR1 MNHEY, CDR2 SMNVEV (reference sequence). This CDR3 is 13 amino acids long. V was cut by 4 bases and J by 6 bases, with 10 bases left in between. CDR3 sequence: CASSSRETQPQHF. The CDR3 DNA reads TGTGCCAGCAGTTCTCGAGAGACTCAGCCCCAGCATTTT.

The J gene is TRBJ1-1, the V gene TRBV6-2 or TRBV6-3, with D maybe TRBD1 (5 bases). The germline CDR1 and CDR2 sequences are MNHEY and SVGEGT. This CDR3 region has 15 residues. Trimming pared 8 bases from V and 1 base from J, leaving 17 bases between. CDR3 loop: CASGLAGGTNTEAFF. DNA for the CDR3: TGTGCCAGCGGTCTAGCGGGGGGGACGAACACTGAAGCTTTCTTT.

This clonotype was observed a handful of times. The J gene is TRBJ2-7, the V gene TRBV6-1; D may match TRBD1 or TRBD2 (5 bases each). The CDR3 runs to 15 residues. CDR1 is MNHNS, CDR2 SASEGT, per germline. V was shortened by 5 bases and J by 1 base, with 15 bases between the two germline ends. The CDR3 bases are TGTGCCAGCAGTCACCCCCGGGGCATATCCTACGAGCAGTACTTC. Translating it yields CASSHPRGISYEQYF.

This clonotype has more than one count but fewer than ten. The CDR3 nucleotides are TGCAGCGTGAGACAGGGGCGGAACACTGAAGCTTTCTTT. Translated: CSVRQGRNTEAFF. This chain joins TRBV29-1 and TRBJ1-1; TRBD1 agrees at 8 bases. Germline CDR1 and CDR2: SQVTM and ANQGSEA. This CDR3 contains 13 residues. V lost 6 bases to trimming and J lost 1 base; unmatched junction nucleotides: 4.

V is TRBV7-2 and J is TRBJ2-5, with TRBD1 matching over 9 bases. After removal of 5 bases from V and 7 bases from J, the junction contained 8 bases not matched to a gene. The V gene's germline CDR1 is SGHTA and CDR2 FQGNSA. The CDR3 spans 14 residues. CDR3 sequence reads: CASSRDRAIGTQYF. The CDR3, as DNA: TGTGCCAGCAGCCGGGACAGGGCTATTGGGACCCAGTACTTC.

Concerning this clonotype itself: At one end, the junction sequence differs from germline, possibly due to a read error. The chain is built from TRBV12-3 or TRBV12-4 and TRBJ2-1, with TRBD1 identical over 7 bases. CDR3 length: 12 residues. The CDR3 loop is CASSRSGQPSDF. DNA for the CDR3: TGTGCCAGCAGTCGCTCGGGACAGCCATCCGACTTC.

There are a few counts of this clonotype. The rearrangement joins TRBV5-1 to TRBJ2-7, with D perhaps matching TRBD2 (5 bases). In germline, CDR1 is SGHRS, CDR2 YFSETQ. The CDR3 has 14 residues. V was clipped by 0 bases and J by 7 bases, with 14 bases between them. The CDR3 here is CASSLGLPLGEQYF. CDR3 DNA sequence: TGCGCCAGCAGCTTGGGACTACCCTTGGGTGAGCAGTACTTC.

This clonotype appeared many times. The V call is TRBV9, the J call TRBJ2-5, with D uncertain. The germline V gene encodes CDR1 SGDLS and CDR2 YYNGEE. CDR3 length: 14 amino acids. V was clipped by 3 bases and J by 3 bases, with 12 bases between them. As DNA, the CDR3 is TGTGCCAGCAGCGCCCCGACGGACGAAGAGACCCAGTACTTC. Amino acid sequence: CASSAPTDEETQYF. The full variable domain, completed using reference TRBV9 and TRBJ2-5, is DSGVTQTPKHLITATGQRVTLRCSPRSGDLSVYWYQQSLDQGLQFLIQYYNGEERAKGNILERFSAQQFPDLHSELNLSSLELGDSALYFCASSAPTDEETQYFGPGTRLLVL.

This clonotype has just a few counts. The V and J genes are TRBV20-1 and TRBJ1-6; no definite D call. V lost 5 bases and J 0 bases, leaving 5 bases between the germline ends. The CDR3 consists of 13 residues. Per the germline V gene, CDR1 is DFQATT and CDR2 is SNEGSKA (reference sequence). The CDR3 bases are TGCAGTGCTCCGTCCTCCTATAATTCACCCCTCCACTTT. Its translation: CSAPSSYNSPLHF.

There are a few counts of this clonotype. The chain links TRBV5-6 to TRBJ2-7; 13 bases are a match to TRBD2. This CDR3 has 16 residues. Germline V lookup: CDR1 SGHDT, CDR2 YYEEEE. Trimming cost V 1 base and J 6 bases; bases outside gene matches: 7. CDR3 in DNA: TGTGCCAGCAGCTTGACCGGGACTAGCGGGACAGGCGAGCAGTACTTC. It specifies CASSLTGTSGTGEQYF.

The genes are TRBV4-3 and TRBJ1-5; unclear D gene. Germline V gives CDR1 LGHNA, CDR2 YSLEER. The CDR3 is made up of 16 amino acids. V lost 0 bases and J lost 6, with 15 bases in between. The CDR3 nucleotides read TGCGCCAGCAGCCAAGATAACGGCCCTCGGGGTCAGCCCCAGCATTTT. Its protein product is CASSQDNGPRGQPQHF.

This sequence joins TRBV6-6 and TRBJ2-7; D uncertain. Germline V lookup: CDR1 MNHNY, CDR2 SVGAGI (reference sequence). The CDR3 runs 14 residues. V shed 0 bases and J shed 3 bases, with 9 bases lying between them. The CDR3 DNA reads TGTGCCAGCAGTTACTCGTCCCGGTACTACGAGCAGTACTTC. It translates to CASSYSSRYYEQYF.

This clonotype was seen only a few times. The chain employs TRBV28 and TRBJ1-2; 8 nucleotides match TRBD1. The ends lost 7 bases at V and 7 bases at J; junction bases unmatched: 8. The length of the CDR3 is 13 residues. Germline V CDR1 and CDR2: MDHEN, SYDVKM. The chain's CDR3 is CASTQGAQSGYTF. The CDR3 DNA reads TGTGCCAGCACCCAGGGGGCGCAGTCTGGCTACACCTTC.

CDR3 DNA: TGTGCCACAGGGGGAGGGGCCAGCTCCTATAATTCACCCCTCCACTTT. Amino acids: CATGGGASSYNSPLHF. The J gene is TRBJ1-6, the V gene TRBV6-1; the match to TRBD1 covers 7 bases. CDR3 length: 16 residues. Per the germline V gene, CDR1 is MNHNS and CDR2 is SASEGT. Losses at the gene ends were 10 bases for V and 0 bases for J; bases not matched to a gene: 9.

This clonotype was observed many times. The chain has TRBV2 and TRBJ1-1; possibly TRBD1 for D (6 bases). Germline loops: CDR1 SNHLY, CDR2 FYNNEI. The CDR3 is made up of 15 amino acids. The V gene lost 4 bases and the J gene lost 4 bases, with 16 bases spanning the gap. Here the CDR3 DNA reads TGTGCCAGCAGTGGTGTGGGGGGGCATGTCACTGAAGCTTTCTTT. Translation gives CASSGVGGHVTEAFF.

This clonotype was seen a single time. With a much larger clone just one base away, this may be a read error. This chain uses TRBV12-3 or TRBV12-4 with TRBJ2-7; D gene uncertain. V lost 7 bases, J lost 6 bases, and 22 bases lay in between. The CDR3 is made up of 15 amino acids. This chain's CDR3 is CASNSPEHNSLEQYF. As DNA, the CDR3 is TGTGCCAGCAATTCACCAGAACATAATTCGCTCGAGCAGTACTTC.

The rearrangement links TRBV27 to TRBJ1-5; maybe TRBD1 (5 bases). V dropped 8 bases and J dropped 3 bases, with 29 bases sitting between them. CDR3 size: 19 residues. Germline lookup yields CDR1 MNHEY and CDR2 SMNVEV (reference sequence). This CDR3 reads CASPPASPPAGYDNQPQHF. Written as DNA, the CDR3 is TGTGCCAGCCCCCCTGCCAGCCCCCCCGCAGGGTATGACAATCAGCCCCAGCATTTT.